Reported below is one T cell receptor (beta chain). While infection was still active, Seattle patients were enrolled and then followed longitudinally. This sample is part of a study of blood T cell repertoires in COVID-19. Study details: Italy, Spain and the United States were the sources of the convalescent and acute COVID-19 samples. PBMCs, B-cell-depleted T cells, or T cells provided the cDNA or gDNA that made up the material.

Per the authors' pipeline: It was from reference gene primer amplification that nucleated cell counts were estimated. Sequencing used immunoSEQ multiplex PCR; TCRdb keeps in-frame clones, though not all of them. From that table come the V and J calls and clone size; the DNA was used to work out D and trimming. The sample holds roughly 290,000 clones, about nine tenths seen once. The specimen was peripheral blood. The sequence derives from a woman aged 25 to 39 with COVID-19, enrolled during active disease.

The DNA for the CDR3 is TGTGCCAGCAGCCTGGACTATAGCAATCAGCCCCAGCATTTT. The encoded protein is CASSLDYSNQPQHF. The rearrangement uses TRBV7-6 and TRBJ1-5, with D hard to call. Per the germline V gene, CDR1 is SGHVS and CDR2 is FNYEAQ. The CDR3 totals 14 residues. The V end was cut by 5 bases, the J end by 0 bases, with 8 bases between. Supplemented by reference TRBV7-6 and TRBJ1-5, the full variable domain reads GAGVSQSPRYKVTKRGQDVALRCDPISGHVSLYWYRQALGQGPEFLTYFNYEAQQDKSGLPNDRFSAERPEGSISTLTIQRTEQRDSAMYRCASSLDYSNQPQHFGDGTRLSIL.